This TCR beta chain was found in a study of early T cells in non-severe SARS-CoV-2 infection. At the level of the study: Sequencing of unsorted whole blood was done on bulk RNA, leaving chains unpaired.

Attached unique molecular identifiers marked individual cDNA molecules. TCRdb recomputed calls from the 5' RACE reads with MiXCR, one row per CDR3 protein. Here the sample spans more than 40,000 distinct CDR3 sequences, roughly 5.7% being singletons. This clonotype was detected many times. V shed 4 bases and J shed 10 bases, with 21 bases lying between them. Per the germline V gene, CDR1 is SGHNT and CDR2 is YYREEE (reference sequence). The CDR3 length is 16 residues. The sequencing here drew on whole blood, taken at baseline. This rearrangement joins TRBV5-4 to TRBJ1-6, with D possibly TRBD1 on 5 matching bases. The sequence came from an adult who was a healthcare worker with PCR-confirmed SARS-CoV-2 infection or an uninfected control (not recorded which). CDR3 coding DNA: TGTGCCAGCAGCCAAAACTTACTAGGGGCAGGGTCACCCCTCCACTTT. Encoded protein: CASSQNLLGAGSPLHF.